This entry concerns a single T cell receptor beta chain. The sample belongs to a study of blood T cell repertoires in COVID-19. Original processing notes: Amplification of reference gene primers was used by the study to estimate nucleated cell counts. The table came from immunoSEQ multiplex PCR; TCRdb's copy has only in-frame clones and leaves some out. Clone size and the V and J calls come from that table; the DNA yielded D and trimming. The repertoire consists of 110,000 to 150,000 clones, with roughly 76% occurring once and the leading ten covering roughly 13%. The CDR3 runs 15 residues. Per the germline V gene, CDR1 is KGHSH and CDR2 is LQKENI. The V end lost 2 bases, the J end lost 7 bases, and 12 bases lay between the germline ends.

The clonotype was recovered from an elderly man with acute or convalescent COVID-19. This chain connects TRBV18 to TRBJ1-6; weak D call: TRBD1 (5 bases). Sequenced material: peripheral blood. The CDR3 protein is CASSPVQGSNSPLHF. CDR3 nucleotide sequence: TGTGCCAGCTCACCAGTTCAGGGTTCAAATTCACCCCTCCACTTT.